This TCR beta chain was identified in a study of cytomegalovirus exposure and HLA in healthy donors. General study results and limits: Earlier analysis looked at TCR beta V segments, and most were productive about 90% or about 30% of the time.

A multiplex PCR was run with 60 Vbeta primers and 13 Jbeta primers. Assay: immunoSEQ multiplex PCR; the TCRdb copy retains only in-frame clones and omits some. This table has some 40,000 clones, over 70% appearing once. A single count supports this clone. Its antigen is unidentified. The CDR3 spans 15 residues. In germline, CDR1 is LNHDA, CDR2 SQIVND (reference sequence). After removal of 6 bases from V and 1 base from J, the junction contained 8 bases not matched to a gene. Sequencing was done on a sample of PBMCs. The chain employs TRBV19 and TRBJ1-2, with 7 bases that match TRBD1. The TCR was taken from a man between 45 and 60 years old in good health and CMV-seronegative. The CDR3 loop is CASRKTGILNYGYTF. The CDR3 DNA reads as TGTGCCAGTAGGAAGACAGGGATCCTTAACTATGGCTACACCTTC. Filled out from reference TRBV19 and TRBJ1-2, the complete variable domain reads DGGITQSPKYLFRKEGQNVTLSCEQNLNHDAMYWYRQDPGQGLRLIYYSQIVNDFQKGDIAEGYSVSREKKESFPLTVTSAQKNPTAFYLCASRKTGILNYGYTFGSGTRLTVV.